These 17 T cell receptor beta chains share one sample of origin, sequenced in a study of T cells after yellow fever vaccination. TCRdb analysed the 5' RACE reads with MiXCR anew, one entry per CDR3 protein. The profile shows over 150,000 distinct CDR3 sequences, about 6% of them singletons. The sample in question was CD4+ T cells sorted from PBMCs, obtained on the day of the first yellow fever vaccination. These receptor sequences come from a man between 18 and 35 years old who received the YFV17D yellow fever vaccine.

A note on this clonotype: A much larger clone lies one base from this, so it may be a read error. The chain links TRBV6-6 to TRBJ2-2, with D maybe TRBD2 (6 bases). The CDR3 sequence is 13 residues long. CDR1 MNHNY and CDR2 SVGAGI come from the germline V gene (reference sequence). V lost 9 bases and J lost 6, with 14 bases in between. CDR3 sequence reads: CARRVSSAGELFF. CDR3 coding DNA: TGTGCCAGAAGGGTATCTAGCGCCGGGGAGCTGTTTTTT.

This clonotype was counted ten times or more. The chain recombines TRBV6-6 with TRBJ1-1, with D perhaps matching TRBD1 (6 bases). V gave up 6 bases and J gave up 7 bases, with 15 bases separating them. This CDR3 has 13 amino acids. The germline CDR1 and CDR2 sequences are MNHNY and SVGAGI (reference sequence). CDR3 amino acids: CASSPRGAIEAFF. In nucleotides, the CDR3 is TGTGCCAGCAGCCCGAGGGGGGCGATTGAAGCTTTCTTT.

In this sample, this clonotype turned up many times. V is TRBV12-3 or TRBV12-4 and J is TRBJ2-5; 11 bases line up with TRBD2. The CDR3 covers 16 residues. Trimming took 5 bases from V and 5 from J; bases not matched to a gene: 10. DNA of the CDR3: TGTGCCAGCAGTCCCTCGGTAGCGGGGGGGCTCGAGACCCAGTACTTC. It encodes CASSPSVAGGLETQYF.

This clonotype came up many times. The chain has TRBV7-9 and TRBJ2-5; 7 bases are a match to TRBD2. The CDR3 sequence is 14 residues long. Germline V gene lookup returns CDR1 SEHNR and CDR2 FQNEAQ (reference sequence). Trimming at V came to 2 bases and at J to 4 bases, leaving 4 bases not matched to a gene. The CDR3 DNA follows: TGTGCCAGCAGCTTACCGACTAGCCGAGAGACCCAGTACTTC. As protein: CASSLPTSRETQYF.

The chain recombines TRBV7-8 with TRBJ2-5; D is possibly TRBD1 (6 bases). The CDR3 sequence is 16 residues long. Per germline, CDR1 SGHVS and CDR2 FQNEAQ. The V gene lost 2 bases and the J gene lost 4 bases, with 17 bases spanning the gap. In DNA form, the CDR3 reads TGTGCCAGCAGCTTACTCGGGGACAAAACGGGAGAGACCCAGTACTTC. Protein: CASSLLGDKTGETQYF.

Ten or more counts support this clonotype. This chain joins TRBV7-3 and TRBJ2-1; D may correspond to TRBD1 or TRBD2 (7 bases each). The CDR3 is 16 amino acids. V gave up 5 bases and J gave up 7 bases, with 21 bases separating them. Germline V gene lookup returns CDR1 SGHTA and CDR2 FQGTGA. The CDR3 nucleotides read TGTGCCAGCAGCCCAACTTCAGGGGGGGGCATAAATGAGCAGTTCTTC. Translated: CASSPTSGGGINEQFF.

This clonotype was seen ten or more times. This rearrangement joins TRBV5-1 to TRBJ2-2; a weak D match, TRBD2 (5 bases). The CDR3 has 14 residues. Per germline, CDR1 SGHRS and CDR2 YFSETQ. Trimming left V 6 bases short and J 0 bases short, with 9 bases between. The CDR3 DNA sequence: TGCGCCAGCACGCCGGACTCGAACACCGGGGAGCTGTTTTTT. Encoded protein: CASTPDSNTGELFF.

The V gene is TRBV9, the J gene TRBJ1-3, with TRBD1 as a possible D gene (5 bases). CDR1 SGDLS and CDR2 YYNGEE come from the germline V gene. V shed 2 bases and J shed 2 bases, with 8 bases lying between them. The CDR3 sequence is 14 residues long. CDR3 in amino acids: CASSVGGAGNTIYF. The CDR3 coding sequence is TGTGCCAGCAGCGTCGGGGGGGCTGGAAACACCATATATTTT.

The chain is built from TRBV30 and TRBJ1-2; D possibly corresponds to TRBD1 (5 bases). Trimming took off 0 bases at V and 4 bases at J, with 18 bases between the two ends. The CDR3 length is 16 residues. Germline CDR1 GTSNPN, CDR2 SVGIG (reference sequence). In DNA, the CDR3 is TGTGCCTGGAGTGTACACCCCGCAGGGAATGGCTATGGCTACACCTTC. Its protein product is CAWSVHPAGNGYGYTF.

This clonotype was detected a few times. The DNA of the CDR3 is TGTGCCTGGACCCGCGGAGGTGCCGGGGAGCTGTTTTTT. Translating it yields CAWTRGGAGELFF. The chain is built from TRBV11-2 and TRBJ2-2, with D perhaps TRBD2 (5 bases). Per germline, CDR1 SGHAT and CDR2 FQNNGV. Deletions cut 11 bases from V and 6 bases from J, with 16 bases between. This CDR3 contains 13 residues. The full variable domain, in which reference TRBV11-2 and TRBJ2-2 provide the parts outside the CDR3, is EAGVAQSPRYKIIEKRQSVAFWCNPISGHATLYWYQQILGQGPKLLIQFQNNGVVDDSQLPKDRFSAERLKGVDSTLKIQPAKLEDSAVYLCAWTRGGAGELFFGEGSRLTVL.

This clonotype was seen ten or more times. This chain joins TRBV5-4 and TRBJ2-3, with a weak D call TRBD2 (5 bases). Trimming pared 3 bases from V and 4 bases from J, leaving 9 bases between. The CDR3 is 13 residues long. Germline V gene lookup returns CDR1 SGHNT and CDR2 YYREEE (reference sequence). CDR3 protein: CASSSWTADTQYF. The CDR3 region has the DNA TGTGCCAGCAGCTCATGGACTGCAGATACGCAGTATTTT.

In this sample, this clonotype turned up a few times. The gene calls are TRBV20-1 and TRBJ2-5, with 8 bases fitting TRBD1. J was trimmed by 4 bases and V by 7 bases; bases with no gene match: 8. The length of the CDR3 is 13 residues. CDR1 and CDR2 (germline): DFQATT, SNEGSKA (reference sequence). CDR3 sequence: CSVCDRGIETQYF. The CDR3 coding sequence is TGCAGTGTCTGTGACAGGGGTATAGAGACCCAGTACTTC.

Worth noting for this clonotype: An end of the junction does not agree with germline; a read error may underlie this. The gene calls are TRBV7-9 and TRBJ1-2, with D unresolved. The germline gives CDR1 SEHNR, CDR2 FQNEAQ (reference sequence). There are 12 residues in the CDR3. The CDR3 is CASSSDGPGFDF. In DNA, the CDR3 is TGTGCCAGCAGCTCGGACGGTCCAGGATTCGACTTC.

This clonotype was counted many times. The chain has TRBV12-3 or TRBV12-4 and TRBJ1-1, with 8 positions matching TRBD1. The V gene end was trimmed by 5 bases and the J gene end by 1 base; junction bases not matched to a gene: 6. The CDR3 is made up of 15 amino acids. CDR3 DNA: TGTGCCAGCAGTAAAAATACAGGGGGGAACACTGAAGCTTTCTTT. Its translation: CASSKNTGGNTEAFF.

The chain has TRBV11-3 and TRBJ1-2; possibly TRBD1 for D (6 bases). Per germline, CDR1 SGHNT and CDR2 YENEEA. Trimming left V 7 bases short and J 8 bases short, with 20 bases between. The CDR3 has 14 residues. CDR3 nucleotide sequence: TGTGCCAGCACCAAAAAGCACAGGGTTGAAGGCTACACCTTC. Translating gives CASTKKHRVEGYTF.

V usage is TRBV7-3 and J usage is TRBJ1-6, with 9 bases identical to TRBD1. V dropped 0 bases and J dropped 9; count of bases not matched to a gene: 9. CDR1 SGHTA and CDR2 FQGTGA come from the germline V gene. This CDR3 region has 17 residues. This CDR3 reads CASSLTPTGGGGSPLHF. The CDR3 DNA reads as TGTGCCAGCAGCTTAACCCCAACAGGGGGCGGGGGTTCACCCCTCCACTTT.

Ten or more counts support this clonotype. V and J are TRBV27 and TRBJ1-2, with D possibly matching TRBD1 (6 bases). From germline, CDR1 is MNHEY and CDR2 SMNVEV (reference sequence). V shed 4 bases and J shed 10 bases, with 16 bases lying between them. The CDR3 is 13 residues long. The CDR3 nucleotides are TGTGCCAGCAGTTCATTTCCCGGGGGCACCTACACCTTC. Its translation: CASSSFPGGTYTF.